The rows below give T cell receptor beta chains drawn from one sample of a study of shared clonotypes between healthy human individuals. Sequencing was performed with immunoSEQ multiplex PCR; in TCRdb, only in-frame clones are kept and a portion is missing. Altogether 2 million to 2.5 million clones are present, about 90% being singletons, with the ten largest covering around 0.35%. The sequenced sample was naive CD4+ T cells from PBMCs. Receptors originate from a man younger than 35 in good health. Some clones in this sample may be carry-over from other donors' samples. The CDR3 runs from the conserved cysteine through the conserved F or W. The D gene is left open where the match is weak. For some rows the clone size is stated as once, few or many, or as a class when expanded; others skip it.

clone_size: NA; d_call: NA; v_call: TRBV5-4; j_call: TRBJ2-3; cdr3_nt: TGTGCCAGCAGCCCCGAGGGCCCTAGCACAGATACGCAGTATTTT; cdr3_aa: CASSPEGPSTDTQYF
clone_size: once; d_call: NA; v_call: TRBV6-5; j_call: TRBJ1-5; cdr3_nt: TGTGCCAGCAGTAGGCAGGGACGGCAGCCCCAGCATTTT; cdr3_aa: CASSRQGRQPQHF
clone_size: NA; d_call: TRBD1; v_call: TRBV27; j_call: TRBJ2-1; cdr3_nt: TGTGCCAGCAGTTTATTACAGGGGGCCTACAATGAGCAGTTCTTC; cdr3_aa: CASSLLQGAYNEQFF
clone_size: NA; d_call: NA; v_call: TRBV5-1; j_call: TRBJ1-4; cdr3_nt: TGCGCCAGCAGCTCGAGCAGGGGAGGGAGTGAAAAACTGTTTTTT; cdr3_aa: CASSSSRGGSEKLFF
clone_size: NA; d_call: NA; v_call: TRBV5-1; j_call: TRBJ2-7; cdr3_nt: TGCGCCAGCAGCTCCAACCCGACGGTCTCCTACGAGCAGTACTTC; cdr3_aa: CASSSNPTVSYEQYF
clone_size: NA; d_call: NA; v_call: TRBV28; j_call: TRBJ1-5; cdr3_nt: TGTGCCAGCAGTCCGGGTTCGGGGCAGCCCCAGCATTTT; cdr3_aa: CASSPGSGQPQHF
clone_size: NA; d_call: TRBD2; v_call: TRBV7-9; j_call: TRBJ2-2; cdr3_nt: TGTGCCAGCAGCCTACCCCGGGAGCGGGAGCGGAACACCGGGGAGCTGTTTTTT; cdr3_aa: CASSLPRERERNTGELFF
clone_size: NA; d_call: NA; v_call: TRBV10-3; j_call: TRBJ1-4; cdr3_nt: TGTGCCATCAGTGGGACGGAGAATGAAAAACTGTTTTTT; cdr3_aa: CAISGTENEKLFF
clone_size: NA; d_call: NA; v_call: TRBV6-1; j_call: TRBJ2-7; cdr3_nt: TGTGCCAGCAGTTGGACAGTGAACGAGCAGTACTTC; cdr3_aa: CASSWTVNEQYF
clone_size: NA; d_call: TRBD1; v_call: TRBV29-1; j_call: TRBJ1-6; cdr3_nt: TGCAGCGTCGGATTGGACAGGGATAATTCACCCCTCCACTTT; cdr3_aa: CSVGLDRDNSPLHF
clone_size: NA; d_call: NA; v_call: TRBV5-1; j_call: TRBJ1-3; cdr3_nt: TGCGCCAGCAGCTTGGGGGACACTGGAAACACCATATATTTT; cdr3_aa: CASSLGDTGNTIYF
clone_size: NA; d_call: TRBD1; v_call: TRBV7-2; j_call: TRBJ1-5; cdr3_nt: TGTGCCAGCAGCCCTGGGACAGGGGCTCAGCCCCAGCATTTT; cdr3_aa: CASSPGTGAQPQHF
clone_size: NA; d_call: TRBD2; v_call: TRBV6-1; j_call: TRBJ2-1; cdr3_nt: TGTGCCAGCAGTGAAGGGACTAGCGGCTACAATGAGCAGTTCTTC; cdr3_aa: CASSEGTSGYNEQFF
clone_size: NA; d_call: NA; v_call: TRBV27; j_call: TRBJ2-7; cdr3_nt: TGTGCCAGCAGTTTATGGAGTGTGTCGACGGCGACCTACGAGCAGTACTTC; cdr3_aa: CASSLWSVSTATYEQYF
clone_size: few; d_call: NA; v_call: TRBV18; j_call: TRBJ1-2; cdr3_nt: TGTGCCAGCTCACGGACGGACTATGGCTACACCTTC; cdr3_aa: CASSRTDYGYTF
clone_size: NA; d_call: NA; v_call: TRBV7-8; j_call: TRBJ2-5; cdr3_nt: TGTGCCAGCAGCTCCTCAGAAAATCTTGTTCGGGGGGCTGGCCAGTACTTC; cdr3_aa: CASSSSENLVRGAGQYF
clone_size: NA; d_call: TRBD1; v_call: TRBV7-6; j_call: TRBJ2-7; cdr3_nt: TGTGCCAGCAGCGGACGGGACAGGGCCTACGAGCAGTACTTC; cdr3_aa: CASSGRDRAYEQYF
clone_size: NA; d_call: NA; v_call: TRBV25-1; j_call: TRBJ1-2; cdr3_nt: TGTGCGACCCAGAGAGGGAGCTATGGCTACACCTTC; cdr3_aa: CATQRGSYGYTF
clone_size: NA; d_call: TRBD2; v_call: TRBV4-1; j_call: TRBJ2-3; cdr3_nt: TGCGCCAGCAGCCTACTTAGCGGGGATACGCAGTATTTT; cdr3_aa: CASSLLSGDTQYF
clone_size: NA; d_call: NA; v_call: TRBV28; j_call: TRBJ1-4; cdr3_nt: TGTGCCAGCAGTTTTAGGGGGGGGACTAATGAAAAACTGTTTTTT; cdr3_aa: CASSFRGGTNEKLFF
clone_size: NA; d_call: NA; v_call: TRBV4-1; j_call: TRBJ2-7; cdr3_nt: TGCGCCAGCAGTTCTTTAGCGACCTACTCCTACGAGCAGTACTTC; cdr3_aa: CASSSLATYSYEQYF
clone_size: NA; d_call: NA; v_call: TRBV7-9; j_call: TRBJ2-5; cdr3_nt: TGTGCCAGCGGGCTCCGCGGTAGTGAGACCCAGTACTTC; cdr3_aa: CASGLRGSETQYF
clone_size: once; d_call: NA; v_call: TRBV21-1; j_call: TRBJ1-2; cdr3_nt: TGTGCCAGCAGCGCCTCCGGGACAGGGGTCACCTATGGCTACACCTTC; cdr3_aa: CASSASGTGVTYGYTF
clone_size: NA; d_call: NA; v_call: TRBV11-2; j_call: TRBJ1-2; cdr3_nt: TGTGCCAGCAGCTTAGAGAGCGACGGCTACACCTTC; cdr3_aa: CASSLESDGYTF
clone_size: NA; d_call: TRBD1; v_call: TRBV7-9; j_call: TRBJ2-6; cdr3_nt: TGTGCCAGCAGCTCGACAGGGGGCTCTGGGGCCAACGTCCTGACTTTC; cdr3_aa: CASSSTGGSGANVLTF
clone_size: NA; d_call: TRBD2; v_call: TRBV11-3; j_call: TRBJ2-5; cdr3_nt: TGTGCCAGCAGCTCCGGACTAGCGGGGGCTAGGGAGACCCAGTACTTC; cdr3_aa: CASSSGLAGARETQYF
clone_size: NA; d_call: NA; v_call: TRBV4-1; j_call: TRBJ1-1; cdr3_nt: TGCGCCAGCAGCCAATTGACAACAGTGCGGGTTTTGACTGAAGCTTTCTTT; cdr3_aa: CASSQLTTVRVLTEAFF
clone_size: NA; d_call: NA; v_call: TRBV7-2; j_call: TRBJ2-5; cdr3_nt: TGTGCCAGCAGGGAGTGGTCGGGAAAAGAGACCCAGTACTTC; cdr3_aa: CASREWSGKETQYF
clone_size: NA; d_call: TRBD1; v_call: TRBV7-8; j_call: TRBJ2-7; cdr3_nt: TGTGCCAGCAGCGACAGACAGGGGACCTACGAGCAGTACTTC; cdr3_aa: CASSDRQGTYEQYF
clone_size: once; d_call: TRBD2; v_call: TRBV2; j_call: TRBJ2-3; cdr3_nt: TGTGCCAGCAGTGAAGCGCCCGGGAGGGGCCCAGATACGCAGTATTTT; cdr3_aa: CASSEAPGRGPDTQYF
clone_size: NA; d_call: NA; v_call: TRBV28; j_call: TRBJ1-2; cdr3_nt: TGTGCCAGCAGTTTATGGGCTGGGGGCCATAACTATGGCTACACCTTC; cdr3_aa: CASSLWAGGHNYGYTF
clone_size: NA; d_call: TRBD1; v_call: TRBV6-5; j_call: TRBJ1-5; cdr3_nt: TGTGCCAGCAGCCTGGGACAGAGACAGCCCCAGCATTTT; cdr3_aa: CASSLGQRQPQHF
clone_size: NA; d_call: TRBD2; v_call: TRBV27; j_call: TRBJ2-1; cdr3_nt: TGTGCCAGCAGTTCCTTACGTCGTCTAGCGGGGGCCTACAATGAGCAGTTCTTC; cdr3_aa: CASSSLRRLAGAYNEQFF
clone_size: NA; d_call: NA; v_call: TRBV7-2; j_call: TRBJ1-1; cdr3_nt: TGTGCCAGCAGCTTAGGAATAAATATAGTGACTGAAGCTTTCTTT; cdr3_aa: CASSLGINIVTEAFF
clone_size: NA; d_call: TRBD2; v_call: TRBV7-3; j_call: TRBJ2-2; cdr3_nt: TGTGCCAGCAGCGAAACGCGACTAGCGTTCGGCGGGGAGCTGTTTTTT; cdr3_aa: CASSETRLAFGGELFF
clone_size: NA; d_call: NA; v_call: TRBV5-6; j_call: TRBJ1-2; cdr3_nt: TGTGCCAGCAGCTTGTTTTCTTCAGGGGACTATGGCTACACCTTC; cdr3_aa: CASSLFSSGDYGYTF
clone_size: NA; d_call: NA; v_call: TRBV29-1; j_call: TRBJ1-1; cdr3_nt: TGCAGCGTTGCAGTGACAGGATTCACTGAAGCTTTCTTT; cdr3_aa: CSVAVTGFTEAFF
clone_size: NA; d_call: NA; v_call: TRBV28; j_call: TRBJ2-1; cdr3_nt: TGTGCCAGCAGTTTATCGTCGGGCAATGAGCAGTTCTTC; cdr3_aa: CASSLSSGNEQFF
clone_size: once; d_call: NA; v_call: TRBV28; j_call: TRBJ2-1; cdr3_nt: TGTGCCAGCTCCTGGGGAAAGAATGAGCAGTTCTTC; cdr3_aa: CASSWGKNEQFF
clone_size: NA; d_call: TRBD2; v_call: TRBV5-6; j_call: TRBJ2-1; cdr3_nt: TGTGCCAGCAGAAGGGTAGCGGGAGTTTATGAGCAGTTCTTC; cdr3_aa: CASRRVAGVYEQFF
clone_size: NA; d_call: TRBD2; v_call: TRBV30; j_call: TRBJ2-7; cdr3_nt: TGTGCCTGGAGTGTAGGAAGGACTAGCCGCCCCTACGAGCAGTACTTC; cdr3_aa: CAWSVGRTSRPYEQYF
clone_size: NA; d_call: NA; v_call: TRBV5-8; j_call: TRBJ2-3; cdr3_nt: TGTGCCAGCAGTAAACCTCTCCCTAGCACAGATACGCAGTATTTT; cdr3_aa: CASSKPLPSTDTQYF
clone_size: NA; d_call: NA; v_call: TRBV11-2; j_call: TRBJ2-3; cdr3_nt: TGTGCCAGCAGCTTAGATGGGTGGGATACGCAGTATTTT; cdr3_aa: CASSLDGWDTQYF
clone_size: NA; d_call: TRBD1; v_call: TRBV5-1; j_call: TRBJ2-5; cdr3_nt: TGCGCCAGCAGCCCAACCCCGCAATGGACAGGCCAAGAGACCCAGTACTTC; cdr3_aa: CASSPTPQWTGQETQYF
clone_size: once; d_call: TRBD1; v_call: TRBV4-1; j_call: TRBJ2-7; cdr3_nt: TGCGCCAGCAGCCACCTTTGGGACAGGGTCTACGAGCAGTACTTC; cdr3_aa: CASSHLWDRVYEQYF
clone_size: NA; d_call: NA; v_call: TRBV7-6; j_call: TRBJ2-1; cdr3_nt: TGTGCCAGCAGCCCTAATTCGGGCTCCTACAATGAGCAGTTCTTC; cdr3_aa: CASSPNSGSYNEQFF